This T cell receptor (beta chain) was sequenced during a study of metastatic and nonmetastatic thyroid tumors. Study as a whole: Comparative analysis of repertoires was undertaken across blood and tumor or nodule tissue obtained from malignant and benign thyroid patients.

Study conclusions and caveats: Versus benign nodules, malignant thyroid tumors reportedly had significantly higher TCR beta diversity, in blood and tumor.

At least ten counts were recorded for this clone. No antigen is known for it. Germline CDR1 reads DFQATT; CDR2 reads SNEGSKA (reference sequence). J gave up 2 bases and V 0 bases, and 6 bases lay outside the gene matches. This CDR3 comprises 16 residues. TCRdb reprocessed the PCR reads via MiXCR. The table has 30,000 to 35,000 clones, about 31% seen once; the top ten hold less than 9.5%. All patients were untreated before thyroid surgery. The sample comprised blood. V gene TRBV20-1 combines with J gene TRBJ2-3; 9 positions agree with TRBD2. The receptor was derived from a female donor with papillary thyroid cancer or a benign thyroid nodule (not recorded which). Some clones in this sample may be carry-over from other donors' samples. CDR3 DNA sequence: TGCAGTGCTAGAGATGGGCGGGAGGGGTTCACAGATACGCAGTATTTT. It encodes CSARDGREGFTDTQYF.